What follows describes a single T cell receptor (beta chain). Libraries were prepared by immunoSEQ multiplex PCR; TCRdb keeps only in-frame clonotypes and omits some of them. The sample lists 50,000 to 75,000 clones; 88% were seen once. These data come from a study of blood T cell repertoires in COVID-19. Germline V CDR1 and CDR2: ENHRY, SYGVKD. This CDR3 spans 13 amino acids. V dropped 9 bases and J dropped 3; count of bases not matched to a gene: 4. The sequencing sample was made of peripheral blood. The TCR sequence derives from a woman aged 45-59 years with active or convalescent COVID-19. The chain recombines TRBV10-3 with TRBJ1-1, with 10 bases lining up with TRBD1. The CDR3 here is CAITGTGDTEAFF. The CDR3 nucleotides read TGTGCCATAACCGGGACAGGGGACACTGAAGCTTTCTTT.